Included here is one T cell receptor beta chain sequence, with context. This clonotype has ten or more counts. The clone's antigen remains unknown. Within one base of it there is no much larger clone, and no base qualities were kept. CDR1 SEHNR and CDR2 FQNEAQ were looked up in the germline V gene (reference sequence). Including cysteine and phenylalanine, the CDR3 has 13 amino acids. Only the CDR3 part of the read is kept: 39 bases, read in frame from the first base. Trimming takes 5 bases from V and 1 base from J, and the germline ends sit 9 bases apart. The data are from a study of T-cell memory formation after mild COVID-19 (dated by TCRdb to the early 2020s). For the wider study: TCR sequence clusters from the two donors were largely donor specific. In a couple of donors, T-cell clones that expanded and contracted after mild COVID-19 were tracked by sequencing TCRalpha and TCRbeta repertoires over time. Two young, previously healthy adult volunteers made up the cohort, one male and one female. Results the study describes overall, beyond this receptor: SARS-CoV-2 specificity was not confirmed for the second-wave clones peaking on day 37. The study covered only a couple of mild cases, and larger cohorts including severe cases with pre-infection samples were considered necessary. Contracting CD4+ clones were found mainly in CM and EM memory subsets, while CD8+ clones were enriched in EMRA. Some responding clones were detected in pre-infection memory, suggesting pre-existing cross-reactive memory T cells joined the SARS-CoV-2 response. From day 15 to 85, contracting clones showed balanced CD4/CD8 phenotypes, whereas a second wave of clones that expanded from day 15 to 37 leaned towards CD4+.

TCRdb lists the instrument as Illumina NovaSeq 6000. cDNA libraries for TCRalpha and TCRbeta were prepared by 5'RACE using constant-segment primers, with sample barcodes and unique molecular identifiers added. Trizol reagent was used to extract RNA from every sample. Library amplification was performed in two PCR steps, and a second sample barcode and Illumina TruSeq adapters were introduced in the second step. Libraries were sequenced on an Illumina NovaSeq with 2 x 150 bp paired-end reads. The original methods were these. Reads were demultiplexed and collapsed into UMI-guided consensus sequences with migec v1.2.7. With mixcr v2.1.11, UMI consensuses were aligned to TRA and TRB V and J templates and assembled into clonotypes. Expanded or contracted clonotypes were those called significant by both edgeR and NoisET, with noise models trained on biological replicates. edgeR calls used a false discovery rate-adjusted p below 0.01 and a log2 fold-change threshold of 1. As an exploratory analysis of dynamics, PCA with hierarchical clustering was applied to max-normalized trajectories of the 1000 most abundant clonotypes. Separately sequenced CD4+ and CD8+ repertoires were used to assign a CD4 or CD8 phenotype to each responding clone. The public reads were quality trimmed at Q25 with fastp and then assembled into clones with MiXCR by TCRdb, keeping productive beta chains. Rows matching on CDR3 protein sequence are summarized as one entry with the most common DNA and genes. These V and J calls originate from TCRdb's pipeline instead of the authors' own analysis. This sample comprises about half a million distinct CDR3 sequences, around a sixth of them detected only once. The biggest ten clones account for roughly an eighth of the sample.

Ficoll-Paque density gradient centrifugation was used to isolate PBMCs. The sequence was collected from an adult woman who had mild COVID-19 (a few samples of this study predate the infection). The sample titles of this study are shuffled in the database, so cell type and time point are left out; the donor was told from shared clones. The sequenced sample was PBMCs or a T cell subset sorted from them (not recorded which). The chain is assembled from TRBV7-9 and TRBJ2-7; no D gene can be assigned with confidence. CDR3 sequence: CASSLERSYEQYF. The bases read TGTGCCAGCAGCCTGGAGCGTTCCTACGAGCAGTACTTC.